The rows below give T cell receptor beta chains drawn from one sample of a study of beta chain features in type 1 diabetes. Produced via immunoSEQ multiplex PCR; TCRdb's table is partial and in-frame only. Here the sample spans approximately 600,000 clones, 9.5% to 15% being singletons. Sequenced input: naive CD4+ T cells from blood. These receptors originate from a man aged 25 to 40 with type 1 diabetes. The CDR3 runs from the conserved cysteine through the conserved F or W. D genes are given only for firm matches. Clone size appears in some rows only: once, few, many, or a class for an expanded clone.

d_gene,abundance,v_gene,j_gene,CDR3nt,CDR3aa
.,few,TRBV7-9,TRBJ1-5,TGTGCCAGCAGCTTGCATGGCGATCAGCCCCAGCATTTT,CASSLHGDQPQHF
.,few,TRBV7-2,TRBJ2-2,TGTGCCAGCAGCTTAGTTCCGGGGGCGAATACCGGGGAGCTGTTTTTT,CASSLVPGANTGELFF
.,.,TRBV6-5,TRBJ1-3,TGTGCCAGCAGCCTGGGACATATCTCTGGAAACACCATATATTTT,CASSLGHISGNTIYF
.,few,TRBV6-5,TRBJ1-1,TGTGCCAGCAGCCTTGGGGGGACGAACACTGAAGCTTTCTTT,CASSLGGTNTEAFF
TRBD1,few,TRBV18,TRBJ2-7,TGTGCCAGCGCTCCGGGACAGTTGGAAGAGCAGTACTTC,CASAPGQLEEQYF
TRBD2,.,TRBV7-2,TRBJ2-7,TGTGCCAGCAGCAAGGGGACTAGCGGCTACGAGCAGTACTTC,CASSKGTSGYEQYF
.,few,TRBV9,TRBJ1-4,TGTGCCAGCAGCGTAGAGCCTGGCAGGGCCCTGGAAAAACTGTTTTTT,CASSVEPGRALEKLFF
.,few,TRBV7-2,TRBJ2-3,TGTGCCAGCAGCTTAGGAAGACGAAATACGCAGTATTTT,CASSLGRRNTQYF
.,few,TRBV6-6,TRBJ1-5,TGTGCCAGCAGTTCCACAGGGCCCCAGCATTTT,CASSSTGPQHF
TRBD1,few,TRBV7-2,TRBJ2-7,TGTGCCAGCAGTCCGGGACAGTCCGGCGAGCAGTACTTC,CASSPGQSGEQYF
.,.,TRBV19,TRBJ1-3,TGTGCCAGTATGGGAATCCCTGGAAACACCATATATTTT,CASMGIPGNTIYF
.,.,TRBV2,TRBJ2-3,TGTGCCAGCAGTGTAAGGGCGAGCGGCCTGAGCGCAGATACGCAGTATTTT,CASSVRASGLSADTQYF
.,few,TRBV12-5,TRBJ2-3,TGTGCTAGTGGTACGCTAGCGTTAGGCACAGATACGCAGTATTTT,CASGTLALGTDTQYF
.,.,TRBV5-6,TRBJ1-2,TGTGCCAGCAGCTTGGACTGGACTCTTGGTGGCTACACCTTC,CASSLDWTLGGYTF
.,.,TRBV7-2,TRBJ2-1,TGTGCCAGCAGCTTAGGGGATGAGCAGTTCTTC,CASSLGDEQFF
TRBD2,few,TRBV5-6,TRBJ2-3,TGTGCCAGCAGCTTGGGCCTAGCGGGTGGAGCAGATACGCAGTATTTT,CASSLGLAGGADTQYF
TRBD1,.,TRBV6-6,TRBJ1-2,TGTGCCAGCAGTTACCCCGGACAGGTGGATGGCTACACCTTC,CASSYPGQVDGYTF
TRBD1,.,TRBV7-9,TRBJ1-2,TGTGCCAGCAGCCCACGGACAGGCTTCTATGGCTACACCTTC,CASSPRTGFYGYTF
.,few,TRBV19,TRBJ1-3,TGTGCCAGTAGAAACCCAAGATCTGGAAACACCATATATTTT,CASRNPRSGNTIYF
.,once,TRBV12-5,TRBJ2-5,TGTGCTAGTGGTCTTGAAGAGACCCAGTACTTC,CASGLEETQYF
TRBD1,few,TRBV11-3,TRBJ2-5,TGTGCCAGCAGCCTCCGGACAGGGGTAATAGAGACCCAGTACTTC,CASSLRTGVIETQYF
.,few,TRBV7-9,TRBJ2-3,TGTGCCAGCAGCCTAGAGGGGGTGATCACAGATACGCAGTATTTT,CASSLEGVITDTQYF
TRBD1,few,TRBV18,TRBJ1-5,TGTGCCAGCTCACCACCGGGACAGGGGATGGATCAGCCCCAGCATTTT,CASSPPGQGMDQPQHF
TRBD1,.,TRBV28,TRBJ2-6,TGTGCCAGCAGTCCCGGACAGGGCAACCTGATCTCTGGGGCCAACGTCCTGACTTTC,CASSPGQGNLISGANVLTF